These 20 T cell receptor beta chains share one sample of origin, sequenced in a study of blood T cell repertoires in COVID-19. Profiled with immunoSEQ multiplex PCR; TCRdb holds only in-frame clones, not every one. The table includes 150,000 or so clones, 88% detected once. Material for sequencing was peripheral blood. The receptor source for this set is a man between 45 and 60 years old with acute or convalescent COVID-19.

The chain has TRBV3-1 (or the pseudogene TRBV3-2) and TRBJ1-1; 8 nucleotides align to TRBD1. Germline assignment: CDR1 LGHDT and CDR2 YNNKEL (reference sequence). J was trimmed by 7 bases and V by 3 bases; bases with no gene match: 7. There are 14 residues in the CDR3. The CDR3 sequence is CASSHQDRASEAFF. CDR3 sequence (DNA): TGTGCCAGCAGCCACCAGGACAGGGCCAGTGAAGCTTTCTTT.

The V call is TRBV19, the J call TRBJ1-6; 9 positions agree with TRBD1. The CDR3 totals 15 residues. V shed 5 bases and J 6 bases; nucleotides not matched to a gene: 5. Germline loops: CDR1 LNHDA, CDR2 SQIVND (reference sequence). The CDR3 coding sequence is TGTGCCAGTAGTTTGCCGGGACAGGGTAATTCACCCCTCCACTTT. This translates into CASSLPGQGNSPLHF.

The V gene is TRBV10-3, the J gene TRBJ1-2; D is undetermined. V shed 4 bases and J shed 8 bases, with 26 bases lying between them. The CDR3 consists of 17 residues. The germline gives CDR1 ENHRY, CDR2 SYGVKD. The CDR3 DNA reads as TGTGCCATCAGTGGCTATGAGGCGGGGTGGAAGACCGAAGGCTACACCTTC. It is translated as CAISGYEAGWKTEGYTF.

As to this clone: The junction and the germline gene differ at one end; a read error may be behind it. V and J are TRBV18 and TRBJ2-7; no clear D gene. Germline V gene lookup returns CDR1 KGHSH and CDR2 LQKENI. The CDR3 totals 14 residues. CDR3 in amino acids: CASSTPAAAREQYF. CDR3 sequence (DNA): TGTGCCAGCTCAACACCAGCAGCAGCGAGGGAGCAGTACTTC.

This chain links TRBV10-3 with TRBJ2-1, with 8 bases that match TRBD2. J lost 6 bases, V lost 6 bases, and 16 bases had no gene match. The CDR3 totals 17 residues. Germline CDR1 reads ENHRY; CDR2 reads SYGVKD. CDR3 sequence reads: CAIRDPGLDFLFNEQFF. The CDR3 nucleotides read TGTGCCATCAGAGATCCGGGACTAGACTTTCTGTTCAATGAGCAGTTCTTC.

The chain joins TRBV27 to TRBJ1-5, with TRBD1 matching over 9 bases. Germline assignment: CDR1 MNHEY and CDR2 SMNVEV (reference sequence). The CDR3 has 16 amino acids. The trim removed 2 bases at V and 1 base at J, leaving 3 bases unmatched. CDR3 protein: CASSLGTGRSNQPQHF. CDR3 DNA: TGTGCCAGCAGTTTAGGGACAGGGAGGAGCAATCAGCCCCAGCATTTT.

The chain is built from TRBV2 and TRBJ2-1, with D possibly TRBD2 on 5 matching bases. Germline CDR1 and CDR2: SNHLY and FYNNEI. CDR3 length: 15 residues. V lost 8 bases and J lost 7, with 21 bases in between. CDR3 sequence (DNA): TGTGCCAGCCCAACCGATATACTGGGAGAGAATGAGCAGTTCTTC. This codes for CASPTDILGENEQFF.

Points on this clone: The sample contains more than one DNA sequence encoding this CDR3. This chain connects TRBV27 to TRBJ1-1; TRBD1 might be the D (6 bases). V lost 6 bases and J 5 bases, leaving 13 bases between the germline ends. The length of the CDR3 is 13 residues. The V gene's germline CDR1 is MNHEY and CDR2 SMNVEV (reference sequence). The CDR3 loop is CASSQQGRTEAFF. In DNA form, the CDR3 reads TGTGCCAGCAGCCAACAGGGCAGGACTGAAGCTTTCTTT.

This rearrangement joins TRBV5-1 to TRBJ2-3; 8 nucleotides align to TRBD2. Trimming took 0 bases from V and 5 from J; bases not matched to a gene: 11. Germline-derived CDR1 and CDR2 are SGHRS and YFSETQ. This CDR3 comprises 17 residues. CDR3 in DNA: TGCGCCAGCAGCTTGGAGACGTTCAGCGGGAGAGGAGATACGCAGTATTTT. Translation: CASSLETFSGRGDTQYF.

For the CDR3, the DNA is TGTGCCAGTACGGGACAGGGAGAAAAACTGTTTTTT. Residues: CASTGQGEKLFF. This chain joins TRBV19 and TRBJ1-4, with 9 bases aligning to TRBD1. This CDR3 spans 12 amino acids. V trimming: 7 bases; J trimming: 8 bases; junction bases outside the gene matches: 2. Germline lookup yields CDR1 LNHDA and CDR2 SQIVND (reference sequence).

The chain links TRBV18 to TRBJ2-3; possibly TRBD2 for D (6 bases). The CDR3 covers 13 residues. V lost 9 bases and J 0 bases, leaving 10 bases between the germline ends. Per germline, CDR1 KGHSH and CDR2 LQKENI. CDR3 in amino acids: CASSGASTDTQYF. For the CDR3, the DNA is TGTGCCAGTAGCGGAGCTAGCACAGATACGCAGTATTTT.

Here the CDR3 reads CASSVDGRLQHTEAFF. CDR3 DNA sequence: TGTGCCAGCAGCGTAGATGGAAGACTGCAGCACACTGAAGCTTTCTTT. The rearrangement joins TRBV9 to TRBJ1-1; D not resolved. The V gene's germline CDR1 is SGDLS and CDR2 YYNGEE. The length of the CDR3 is 16 residues. Trimming removed 0 bases from V and 3 bases from J, with 15 bases in between.

Comment on this clone: Mismatch with germline at one junction end may stem from a read error. This rearrangement joins TRBV7-7 to TRBJ2-2, with TRBD2 identical over 7 bases. CDR1 is SSHAT, CDR2 FNYEAQ, per germline (reference sequence). This CDR3 spans 16 amino acids. CDR3: CASSLRSGVNTGELFF. For the CDR3, the DNA is TGTGCTAGCAGCTTAAGGAGCGGGGTTAACACCGGGGAGCTGTTTTTT.

This chain links TRBV3-1 (or the pseudogene TRBV3-2) with TRBJ1-5; the D is unclear. Trimming left V 5 bases short and J 9 bases short, with 11 bases between. The CDR3 consists of 12 residues. Looked up from germline, CDR1 is LGHDT and CDR2 is YNNKEL (reference sequence). DNA of the CDR3: TGTGCCAGCAGCTCGGGGTGGGGGCCCCAGCATTTT. Amino acids: CASSSGWGPQHF.

The chain combines TRBV19 with TRBJ1-5; D call uncertain. From germline, CDR1 is LNHDA and CDR2 SQIVND (reference sequence). V was trimmed by 7 bases and J by 6 bases, leaving 16 bases between them. CDR3 size: 14 residues. CDR3 coding DNA: TGTGCCAGTACGTCCCTGGGGAGTAGTCAGCCCCAGCATTTT. It specifies CASTSLGSSQPQHF. Based on the CDR3 plus reference TRBV19 and TRBJ1-5, the full variable domain is DGGITQSPKYLFRKEGQNVTLSCEQNLNHDAMYWYRQDPGQGLRLIYYSQIVNDFQKGDIAEGYSVSREKKESFPLTVTSAQKNPTAFYLCASTSLGSSQPQHFGDGTRLSIL.

This chain uses TRBV7-9 with TRBJ2-3; a weak D match, TRBD1 (5 bases). This CDR3 comprises 18 residues. Trimming left V 5 bases short and J 8 bases short, with 29 bases between. The germline CDR1 and CDR2 sequences are SEHNR and FQNEAQ (reference sequence). As DNA, the CDR3 is TGTGCCAGCAGCCCTTCCCCCGGGCCGCTACAGGATCATCGTACGCAGTATTTT. Translated: CASSPSPGPLQDHRTQYF.

V is TRBV28 and J is TRBJ2-2; D possibly corresponds to TRBD1 (5 bases). V was cut by 5 bases and J by 4 bases, with 11 bases left in between. Germline V lookup: CDR1 MDHEN, CDR2 SYDVKM. The CDR3 extends over 14 amino acids. The CDR3 DNA follows: TGTGCCAGCAGTCCCCAGGGTGGCACCGGGGAGCTGTTTTTT. It is translated as CASSPQGGTGELFF. The entire variable domain, with the rest obtained from reference TRBV28 and TRBJ2-2, is as follows: DVKVTQSSRYLVKRTGEKVFLECVQDMDHENMFWYRQDPGLGLRLIYFSYDVKMKEKGDIPEGYSVSREKKERFSLILESASTNQTSMYLCASSPQGGTGELFFGEGSRLTVL.

The V gene is TRBV19, the J gene TRBJ1-1; D is undetermined. V gave up 8 bases and J gave up 3 bases, with 10 bases separating them. This CDR3 is built from 12 residues. Germline lookup yields CDR1 LNHDA and CDR2 SQIVND (reference sequence). The CDR3 is CASSDTDTEAFF. The DNA for the CDR3 is TGTGCCAGTTCCGACACCGACACTGAAGCTTTCTTT.

This sequence joins TRBV5-1 and TRBJ2-7; 11 positions match TRBD1. CDR3 size: 15 residues. Trimming removed 4 bases from V and 3 bases from J; junction bases left unmatched: 6. CDR1 and CDR2 (germline): SGHRS, YFSETQ. The CDR3 nucleotides read TGCGCCAGCAGCCTCGGACAGGGGGCGATCTACGAGCAGTACTTC. This translates into CASSLGQGAIYEQYF.

The genes are TRBV7-3 and TRBJ1-2, with 8 nucleotides matching TRBD1. The ends lost 3 bases at V and 0 bases at J; junction bases unmatched: 3. Germline CDR1 reads SGHTA; CDR2 reads FQGTGA. CDR3 length: 15 amino acids. The CDR3: CASSFGQGANYGYTF. The CDR3 DNA sequence: TGTGCCAGCAGCTTTGGACAGGGTGCTAACTATGGCTACACCTTC.